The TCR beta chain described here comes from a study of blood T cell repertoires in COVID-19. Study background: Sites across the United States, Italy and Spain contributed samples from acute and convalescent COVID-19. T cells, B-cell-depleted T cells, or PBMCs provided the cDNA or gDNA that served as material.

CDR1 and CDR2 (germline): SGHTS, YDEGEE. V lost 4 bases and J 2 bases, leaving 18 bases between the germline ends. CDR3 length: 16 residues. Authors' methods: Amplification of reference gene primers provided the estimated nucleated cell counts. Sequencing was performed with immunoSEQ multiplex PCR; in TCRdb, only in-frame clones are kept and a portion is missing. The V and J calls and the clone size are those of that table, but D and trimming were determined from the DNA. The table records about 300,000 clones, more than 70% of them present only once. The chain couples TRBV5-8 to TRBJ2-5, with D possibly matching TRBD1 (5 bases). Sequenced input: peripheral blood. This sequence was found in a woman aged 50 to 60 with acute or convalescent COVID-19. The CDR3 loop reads CASSLYLNQGQETQYF. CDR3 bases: TGTGCCAGCAGCCTGTACCTTAACCAGGGACAAGAGACCCAGTACTTC.